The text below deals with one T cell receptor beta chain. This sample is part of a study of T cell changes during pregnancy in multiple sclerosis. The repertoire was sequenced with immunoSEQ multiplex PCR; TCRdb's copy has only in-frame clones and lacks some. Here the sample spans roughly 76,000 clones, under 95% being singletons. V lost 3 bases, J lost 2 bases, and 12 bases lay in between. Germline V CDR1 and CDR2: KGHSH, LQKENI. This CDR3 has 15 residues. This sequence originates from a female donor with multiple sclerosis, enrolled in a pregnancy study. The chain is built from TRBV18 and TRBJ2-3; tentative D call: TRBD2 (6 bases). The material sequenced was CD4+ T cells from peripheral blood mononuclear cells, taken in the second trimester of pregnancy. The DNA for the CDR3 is TGTGCCAGCTCACCTTCAGCGGGTCTCACAGATACGCAGTATTTT. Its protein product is CASSPSAGLTDTQYF.